These 32 T cell receptor beta chains came from one sample sequenced in a study of sequential checkpoint blockade in melanoma. Data came from immunoSEQ multiplex PCR; TCRdb stores just in-frame clones and leaves some out. The top ten clones hold roughly 24% of a sample with some 11,000 clones, 25% to 30% of them seen once. Treatment: randomized to nivolumab then ipilimumab (arm A) or the reverse (arm B). Sequencing was performed on tumor tissue (inferred from file names), taken from a patient given nivolumab and ipilimumab in sequence. These receptors were taken from a human donor with melanoma.

The genes are TRBV7-2 and TRBJ1-2; D is uncertain. This CDR3 has 13 amino acids. V lost 5 bases and J lost 7, with 14 bases in between. Germline loops: CDR1 SGHTA, CDR2 FQGNSA. The CDR3 DNA sequence: TGTGCCAGCAGCCCACTTGAAAGGTCTGGCTACACCTTC. Translated: CASSPLERSGYTF.

This clone showed up many times. The genes are TRBV11-3 and TRBJ2-5, with D tentatively TRBD2 (5 bases). Germline CDR1 and CDR2: SGHNT and YENEEA. Trimming pared 1 base from V and 5 bases from J, leaving 11 bases between. This CDR3 contains 14 residues. The CDR3 region is CASSLVSRGETQYF. Here the CDR3 DNA reads TGTGCCAGCAGCTTAGTGTCCAGAGGGGAGACCCAGTACTTC.

The chain uses TRBV18 and TRBJ2-5; a possible D gene is TRBD1 (5 bases). Germline V CDR1 and CDR2: KGHSH, LQKENI. This CDR3 comprises 13 residues. With 4 bases removed from V and 5 bases from J, the gap between germline ends came to 11 bases. The CDR3 reads CASSQGLGETQYF. The DNA of the CDR3 is TGTGCCAGCTCACAGGGGCTAGGGGAGACCCAGTACTTC.

Details on this clone: This likely reflects a read error, since a far larger clone is one base away. This sample includes further DNA sequences coding for the same CDR3. This rearrangement joins TRBV6-4 to TRBJ1-1, with D unclear. The germline V gene has CDR1 MRHNA and CDR2 SNTAGT. This CDR3 has 11 residues. CDR3 DNA: TGCGCCAGCAGTTTTGGCAGCGAAGCTTTCTTT. Protein sequence: CASSFGSEAFF.

This clone was observed many times. Other nucleotide sequences from this sample produce the same CDR3. The chain employs TRBV9 and TRBJ1-5, with D hard to call. The CDR3 extends over 13 amino acids. CDR1 is SGDLS, CDR2 YYNGEE, per germline. V dropped 2 bases and J dropped 5 bases, with 8 bases sitting between them. This CDR3 is CASSVGVDQPQHF. CDR3 nucleotide sequence: TGTGCCAGCAGCGTTGGGGTCGATCAGCCCCAGCATTTT.

The chain links TRBV19 to TRBJ2-1; the D gene is possibly TRBD2 (5 bases). Germline lookup yields CDR1 LNHDA and CDR2 SQIVND (reference sequence). The CDR3 is made up of 15 amino acids. The germline V and J ends were trimmed by 3 bases and 4 bases, with 13 bases remaining between them. The CDR3 DNA sequence: TGTGCCAGTAGTATCGTCGGGAAAATTTACAATGAGCAGTTCTTC. The encoded protein is CASSIVGKIYNEQFF.

The chain has TRBV12-5 and TRBJ1-1; 9 bases are a match to TRBD1. Per the germline V gene, CDR1 is LGHNT and CDR2 is FRNRAP. The V segment lost 3 bases and the J segment 5 bases; nucleotides outside the gene matches: 10. The CDR3 spans 16 residues. The CDR3 here is CASGFSAGTGWTEAFF. CDR3 sequence (DNA): TGTGCTAGTGGTTTCTCCGCCGGGACAGGGTGGACTGAAGCTTTCTTT. Variable domain in full (rest from reference TRBV12-5 and TRBJ1-1): DARVTQTPRHKVTEMGQEVTMRCQPILGHNTVFWYRQTMMQGLELLAYFRNRAPLDDSGMPKDRFSAEMPDATLATLKIQPSEPRDSAVYFCASGFSAGTGWTEAFFGQGTRLTVV.

This sequence joins TRBV5-1 and TRBJ2-3, with D uncertain. The germline gives CDR1 SGHRS, CDR2 YFSETQ. The CDR3 spans 14 residues. V was clipped by 0 bases and J by 2 bases, with 7 bases between them. In DNA, the CDR3 is TGCGCCAGCAGCTTGGTGCACTCCACAGATACGCAGTATTTT. Translated, it gives CASSLVHSTDTQYF.

This clone has more than one count but fewer than ten. CDR3 region: CASSSLRALTEAFF. The CDR3 DNA follows: TGTGCCAGCAGCTCCCTTCGGGCCCTCACTGAAGCTTTCTTT. The chain combines TRBV11-3 with TRBJ1-1; D is ambiguous. CDR3 size: 14 residues. The V end was cut by 4 bases, the J end by 4 bases, with 13 bases between. Germline V gene lookup returns CDR1 SGHNT and CDR2 YENEEA.

This chain links TRBV6-8 with TRBJ2-5; D possibly corresponds to TRBD1 (5 bases). The CDR3 spans 13 residues. Between the trimmed V and J ends, which lost 10 bases and 5 bases, there was a span of 17 bases. CDR1 and CDR2 from the germline V gene are MNHGY and SAAAGT. CDR3 nucleotides: TGTGCCATCAGAGGCAGGGATAGGGAGACCCAGTACTTC. This codes for CAIRGRDRETQYF.

The chain joins TRBV10-2 to TRBJ1-1; D is ambiguous. The V and J ends lost 6 bases and 9 bases respectively, with 17 bases between them. The CDR3 contains 13 residues. Germline assignment: CDR1 WSHSY and CDR2 SAAADI. The CDR3 loop is CASRGGPYEKAFF. CDR3 coding DNA: TGCGCCAGCAGGGGTGGGCCGTACGAGAAAGCTTTCTTT.

With respect to this clone: The junction and the germline gene differ at one end; a read error may be behind it. This chain uses TRBV6-8 with TRBJ1-1, with TRBD1 as a possible D gene (5 bases). Germline assignment: CDR1 MNHGY and CDR2 SAAAGT. The CDR3 spans 16 residues. This CDR3 is CAISVGQSVLGTEAFF. The CDR3 nucleotides are TGTGCCATCAGTGTGGGGCAATCCGTCCTGGGCACTGAAGCTTTCTTT.

The gene calls are TRBV30 and TRBJ2-1; D not certain. This CDR3 spans 14 amino acids. Germline CDR1 and CDR2: GTSNPN and SVGIG (reference sequence). Trimming pared 3 bases from V and 3 bases from J, leaving 12 bases between. The CDR3 DNA reads as TGTGCCTGGAGGCTGGCTAACTTCTACAATGAGCAGTTCTTC. Translated: CAWRLANFYNEQFF.

The chain has TRBV19 and TRBJ1-2; possible D gene TRBD1, 5 bases. The CDR3 has 13 amino acids. The V end lost 9 bases, the J end lost 4 bases, and 15 bases lay between the germline ends. Looked up from germline, CDR1 is LNHDA and CDR2 is SQIVND (reference sequence). CDR3 DNA sequence: TGTGCCAGCCGGAAACAGGCTAGCTATGGCTACACCTTC. Its protein is CASRKQASYGYTF.

The chain is built from TRBV4-1 and TRBJ1-2; D remains ambiguous. Per the germline V gene, CDR1 is MGHRA and CDR2 is YSYEKL. The CDR3 consists of 13 residues. Trimming removed 1 base from V and 9 bases from J, with 12 bases in between. The CDR3 DNA is TGCGCCAGCAGCCAAGTTCGAGACCGTCGCTACACCTTC. This gives the protein CASSQVRDRRYTF.

J is TRBJ2-1 and V is TRBV5-1, with TRBD1 as a possible D gene (5 bases). V lost 1 base to trimming and J lost 1 base, with 9 bases between them. CDR1 SGHRS and CDR2 YFSETQ come from the germline V gene. This CDR3 has 15 amino acids. This CDR3 is CASSLSPGSYNEQFF. CDR3 nucleotides: TGCGCCAGCAGCTTGAGTCCAGGGTCCTACAATGAGCAGTTCTTC.

The sample holds one count of this clone. The gene calls are TRBV10-2 and TRBJ2-5; possibly TRBD1 for D (6 bases). Per the germline V gene, CDR1 is WSHSY and CDR2 is SAAADI. CDR3 length: 15 amino acids. Trimming stripped 3 bases from V and 5 bases from J, with 16 bases between. In DNA form, the CDR3 reads TGCGCCAGCAGTGATAGGGGGACACCCTTGGAGACCCAGTACTTC. It yields the protein CASSDRGTPLETQYF.

Many counts were recorded for this clone. The V and J genes are TRBV9 and TRBJ2-3; D may be TRBD1 or TRBD2 (5 bases each). V was cut by 2 bases and J by 4 bases, with 8 bases left in between. Per germline, CDR1 SGDLS and CDR2 YYNGEE. The CDR3 totals 13 residues. The CDR3 DNA follows: TGTGCCAGCAGCGTGGGGGTGGCAGATACGCAGTATTTT. Its translation: CASSVGVADTQYF.

This clone was seen a handful of times. This rearrangement joins TRBV9 to TRBJ2-3; 7 nucleotides line up with TRBD1. Per germline, CDR1 SGDLS and CDR2 YYNGEE. The CDR3 consists of 14 residues. The J segment lost 2 bases and the V segment lost 5 bases, leaving 5 bases of the junction unmatched. CDR3 protein: CASRVGTDTDTQYF. CDR3 nucleotide sequence: TGTGCCAGCAGGGTCGGGACAGACACAGATACGCAGTATTTT. The full variable domain, its missing parts supplied by reference TRBV9 and TRBJ2-3, is DSGVTQTPKHLITATGQRVTLRCSPRSGDLSVYWYQQSLDQGLQFLIQYYNGEERAKGNILERFSAQQFPDLHSELNLSSLELGDSALYFCASRVGTDTDTQYFGPGTRLTVL.

The chain is built from TRBV11-3 and TRBJ2-1, with TRBD2 as a possible D gene (6 bases). Germline V CDR1 and CDR2: SGHNT, YENEEA. The CDR3 length is 16 residues. Between the trimmed V and J ends, which lost 1 base and 10 bases, there was a span of 20 bases. CDR3 nucleotides: TGTGCCAGCAGCTTAGTCGTCGGGGCGGGGTTAGAGGAGCAGTTCTTC. This codes for CASSLVVGAGLEEQFF.

In this sample, this clone turned up a few times. This chain links TRBV19 with TRBJ2-1; D is perhaps TRBD1 or TRBD2 (5 bases each). The V and J ends lost 9 bases and 8 bases respectively, with 17 bases between them. This CDR3 has 13 residues. CDR1 and CDR2 (germline): LNHDA, SQIVND (reference sequence). The CDR3 reads CASRDLRVDEQFF. The CDR3 DNA follows: TGTGCCAGCCGGGACCTTCGAGTCGATGAGCAGTTCTTC.

The chain uses TRBV19 and TRBJ1-2, with D unresolved. CDR3 size: 14 residues. With 1 base removed from V and 2 bases from J, the gap between germline ends came to 8 bases. From germline, CDR1 is LNHDA and CDR2 SQIVND (reference sequence). This CDR3 reads CASSIGGSNYGYTF. In DNA, the CDR3 is TGTGCCAGTAGTATAGGAGGGTCCAACTATGGCTACACCTTC.

There are a few counts of this clone. The chain joins TRBV4-1 to TRBJ1-1; possibly TRBD1 for D (5 bases). V was pared by 0 bases and J by 10 bases, with 21 bases between. The length of the CDR3 is 16 residues. CDR1 MGHRA and CDR2 YSYEKL come from the germline V gene. The CDR3 coding sequence is TGCGCCAGCAGCCAAGATCTAATGCAGGGAAGAGTCGGAGCTTTCTTT. Translation gives CASSQDLMQGRVGAFF.

The V call is TRBV30, the J call TRBJ2-1, with D tentatively TRBD1 (6 bases). V was trimmed by 8 bases and J by 8 bases, leaving 19 bases between them. This CDR3 comprises 13 residues. Germline V CDR1 and CDR2: GTSNPN, SVGIG (reference sequence). The CDR3 is CALSLGAGDEQFF. The CDR3 DNA follows: TGTGCCCTCTCGTTGGGGGCTGGGGATGAGCAGTTCTTC.

The chain couples TRBV18 to TRBJ1-3, with D perhaps matching TRBD1 (5 bases). Germline V gene sequence: CDR1 KGHSH, CDR2 LQKENI. V shed 2 bases and J shed 1 base, with 12 bases lying between them. The CDR3 consists of 16 residues. The CDR3 loop is CASSPSNGGSGNTIYF. Here the CDR3 DNA reads TGTGCCAGCTCACCATCTAACGGGGGGTCTGGAAACACCATATATTTT. Using reference TRBV18 and TRBJ1-3 for the parts outside the CDR3, the full variable domain is NAGVMQNPRHLVRRRGQEARLRCSPMKGHSHVYWYRQLPEEGLKFMVYLQKENIIDESGMPKERFSAEFPKEGPSILRIQQVVRGDSAAYFCASSPSNGGSGNTIYFGEGSWLTVV.

This clone turned up a few times. This chain links TRBV6-7 with TRBJ1-5, with unresolved D. TRBV6-7 falls under the ORF class, with uncertain function. This CDR3 contains 11 residues. V lost 5 bases, J lost 9 bases, and 8 bases lay in between. The DNA for the CDR3 is TGTGCCAGCAGTGGAGGTCGGCCCCAGCATTTT. Encoded protein: CASSGGRPQHF.

J is TRBJ1-1 and V is TRBV10-2; weak D call: TRBD1 (6 bases). V was clipped by 6 bases and J by 7 bases, with 15 bases between them. The CDR3 runs 13 residues. Germline V gives CDR1 WSHSY, CDR2 SAAADI. The CDR3 DNA follows: TGCGCCAGCAGGGACAGTTCGTTTGGTGAAGCTTTCTTT. Residues: CASRDSSFGEAFF.

The table lists this clone with a few counts. The V and J genes are TRBV14 and TRBJ1-6; tentatively, D is TRBD1 (5 bases). Germline CDR1 is SGHDN and CDR2 is FVKESK. Deletions cut 4 bases from V and 7 bases from J, with 14 bases between. The CDR3 sequence is 15 residues long. The CDR3 loop reads CASSPLGVGNSPLHF. The CDR3 bases are TGTGCCAGCAGCCCATTGGGGGTAGGGAATTCACCCCTCCACTTT.

The rearrangement links TRBV19 to TRBJ2-1; TRBD1 is a possible D gene (5 bases). The germline V gene encodes CDR1 LNHDA and CDR2 SQIVND (reference sequence). This CDR3 has 14 amino acids. Trimming took 2 bases from V and 4 from J, leaving 9 bases between them. The CDR3 protein is CASSIPAGYNEQFF. DNA of the CDR3: TGTGCCAGTAGTATACCAGCAGGGTACAATGAGCAGTTCTTC.

The rearrangement uses TRBV14 and TRBJ2-7; 7 nucleotides align to TRBD1. Germline values: CDR1 SGHDN, CDR2 FVKESK. The CDR3 has 17 residues. V lost 2 bases to trimming and J lost 1 base; unmatched junction nucleotides: 11. CDR3 loop: CASSQKLGDRVSYEQYF. The CDR3 DNA reads TGTGCCAGCAGCCAAAAGTTAGGGGACAGAGTATCCTACGAGCAGTACTTC.

This clone was seen only once. V gene TRBV30 combines with J gene TRBJ1-2; 7 nucleotides line up with TRBD1. Germline CDR1 GTSNPN, CDR2 SVGIG (reference sequence). This CDR3 has 15 residues. The V gene end was trimmed by 4 bases and the J gene end by 3 bases; junction bases not matched to a gene: 11. The CDR3: CAWTLTGRVDYGYTF. CDR3 in DNA: TGTGCCTGGACCCTGACAGGGCGGGTGGACTATGGCTACACCTTC.

The chain couples TRBV10-3 to TRBJ2-2; 8 bases are a match to TRBD2. CDR3 length equals 17 residues. Trimming at V came to 2 bases and at J to 5 bases, leaving 10 bases not matched to a gene. The germline gives CDR1 ENHRY, CDR2 SYGVKD. The CDR3 here is CAISENRGGDLTGELFF. The CDR3 DNA reads TGTGCCATCAGTGAGAACCGGGGGGGCGACTTGACCGGGGAGCTGTTTTTT.